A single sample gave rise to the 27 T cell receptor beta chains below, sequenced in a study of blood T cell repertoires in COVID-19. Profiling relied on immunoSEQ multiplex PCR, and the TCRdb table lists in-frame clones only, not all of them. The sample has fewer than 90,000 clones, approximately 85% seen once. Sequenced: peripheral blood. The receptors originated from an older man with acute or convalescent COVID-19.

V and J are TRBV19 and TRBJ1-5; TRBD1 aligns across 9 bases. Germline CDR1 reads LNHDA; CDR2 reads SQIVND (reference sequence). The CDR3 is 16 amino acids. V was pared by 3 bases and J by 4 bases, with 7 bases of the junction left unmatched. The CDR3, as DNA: TGTGCCAGTAGTATGGGGGACAGGGCCCCTAATCAGCCCCAGCATTTT. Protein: CASSMGDRAPNQPQHF. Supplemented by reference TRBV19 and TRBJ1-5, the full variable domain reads DGGITQSPKYLFRKEGQNVTLSCEQNLNHDAMYWYRQDPGQGLRLIYYSQIVNDFQKGDIAEGYSVSREKKESFPLTVTSAQKNPTAFYLCASSMGDRAPNQPQHFGDGTRLSIL.

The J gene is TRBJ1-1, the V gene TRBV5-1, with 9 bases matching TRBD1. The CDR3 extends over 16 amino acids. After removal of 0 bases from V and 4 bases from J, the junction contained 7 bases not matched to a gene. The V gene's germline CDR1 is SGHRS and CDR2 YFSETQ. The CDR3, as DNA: TGCGCCAGCAGCTTGGACGGGACAGGGTATTTCACTGAAGCTTTCTTT. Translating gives CASSLDGTGYFTEAFF.

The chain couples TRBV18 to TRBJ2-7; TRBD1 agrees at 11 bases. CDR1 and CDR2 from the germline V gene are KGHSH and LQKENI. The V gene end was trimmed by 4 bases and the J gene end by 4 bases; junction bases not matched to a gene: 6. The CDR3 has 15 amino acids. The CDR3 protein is CASSQGTGGLYEQYF. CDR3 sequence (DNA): TGTGCCAGCTCACAAGGGACAGGGGGTCTGTACGAGCAGTACTTC.

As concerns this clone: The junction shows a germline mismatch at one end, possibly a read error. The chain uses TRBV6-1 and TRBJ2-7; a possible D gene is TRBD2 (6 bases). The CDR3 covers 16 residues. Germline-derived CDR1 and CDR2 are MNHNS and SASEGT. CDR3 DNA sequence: TGTGCCAGCAGCGAAGCGACCGGGAGAAGGACCTACGAGCAGTACTTC. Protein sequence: CASSEATGRRTYEQYF.

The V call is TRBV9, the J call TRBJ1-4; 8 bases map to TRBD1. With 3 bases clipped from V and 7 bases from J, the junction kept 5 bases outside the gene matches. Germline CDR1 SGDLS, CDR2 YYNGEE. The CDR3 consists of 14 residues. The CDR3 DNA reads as TGTGCCAGCAGCGGAGGGACAGGTAGTGAAAAACTGTTTTTT. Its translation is CASSGGTGSEKLFF.

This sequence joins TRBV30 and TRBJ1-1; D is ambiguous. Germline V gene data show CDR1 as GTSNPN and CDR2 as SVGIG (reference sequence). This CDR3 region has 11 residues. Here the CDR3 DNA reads TGTGCTTACAAAGAGGACTCTGAAGCTTTCTTT. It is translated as CAYKEDSEAFF.

CDR3 nucleotide sequence: TGTGCCAGTAGTATTGAGCAGGGGCGATCCTACGAGCAGTACTTC. Its protein product is CASSIEQGRSYEQYF. The V call is TRBV19, the J call TRBJ2-7, with D perhaps TRBD1 (6 bases). The CDR3 is 15 amino acids. The V and J ends lost 3 bases and 1 base respectively, with 13 bases between them. CDR1 and CDR2 from the germline V gene are LNHDA and SQIVND (reference sequence).

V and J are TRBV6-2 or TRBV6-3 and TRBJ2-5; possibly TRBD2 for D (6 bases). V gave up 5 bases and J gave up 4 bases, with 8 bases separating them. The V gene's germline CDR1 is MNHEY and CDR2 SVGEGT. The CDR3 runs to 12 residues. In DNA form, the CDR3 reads TGTGCCAGCAGTGTCGGGGGAGAGACCCAGTACTTC. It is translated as CASSVGGETQYF.

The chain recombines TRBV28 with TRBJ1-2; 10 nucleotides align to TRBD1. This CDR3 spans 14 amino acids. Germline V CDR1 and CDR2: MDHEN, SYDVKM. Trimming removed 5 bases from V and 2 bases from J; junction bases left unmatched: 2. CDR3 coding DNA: TGTGCCAGCAGTCGACAGGGGGCGAACTATGGCTACACCTTC. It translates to CASSRQGANYGYTF.

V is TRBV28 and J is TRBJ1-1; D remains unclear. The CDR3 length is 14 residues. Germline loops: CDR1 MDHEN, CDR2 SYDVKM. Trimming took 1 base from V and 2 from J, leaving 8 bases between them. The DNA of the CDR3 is TGTGCCAGCAGTTTATTGGCCACAAACACTGAAGCTTTCTTT. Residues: CASSLLATNTEAFF.

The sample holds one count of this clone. CDR3 residues: CAISENIRELFF. The CDR3 nucleotides are TGTGCCATCAGTGAGAATATCCGGGAGCTGTTTTTT. The genes are TRBV10-3 and TRBJ2-2; no clear D gene. Between the trimmed V and J ends, which lost 2 bases and 9 bases, there was a span of 7 bases. The CDR3 extends over 12 amino acids. Germline V CDR1 and CDR2: ENHRY, SYGVKD.

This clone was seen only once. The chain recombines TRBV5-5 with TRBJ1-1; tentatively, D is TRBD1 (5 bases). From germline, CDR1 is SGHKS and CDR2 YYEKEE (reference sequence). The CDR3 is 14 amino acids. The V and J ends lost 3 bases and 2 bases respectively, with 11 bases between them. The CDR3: CASSWMDINTEAFF. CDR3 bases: TGTGCCAGCAGCTGGATGGACATAAACACTGAAGCTTTCTTT.

CDR3 in DNA: TGTGCCAGCAGCCCCTCCGGCGGGGGCTCTAGCACAGATACGCAGTATTTT. This gives the protein CASSPSGGGSSTDTQYF. The V gene is TRBV3-1 (or the pseudogene TRBV3-2), the J gene TRBJ2-3; D perhaps matches TRBD2 (7 bases). Trimming took off 4 bases at V and 0 bases at J, with 17 bases between the two ends. The V gene's germline CDR1 is LGHDT and CDR2 YNNKEL (reference sequence). The CDR3 extends over 17 amino acids.

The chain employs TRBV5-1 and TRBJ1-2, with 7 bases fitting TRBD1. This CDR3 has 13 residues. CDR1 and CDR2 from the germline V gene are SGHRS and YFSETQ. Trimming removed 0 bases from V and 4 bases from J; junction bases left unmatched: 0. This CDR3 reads CASSLAGGYGYTF. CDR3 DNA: TGCGCCAGCAGCTTGGCAGGGGGCTATGGCTACACCTTC. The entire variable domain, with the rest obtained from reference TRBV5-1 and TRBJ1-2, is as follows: KAGVTQTPRYLIKTRGQQVTLSCSPISGHRSVSWYQQTPGQGLQFLFEYFSETQRNKGNFPGRFSGRQFSNSRSEMNVSTLELGDSALYLCASSLAGGYGYTFGSGTRLTVV.

CDR3 amino acids: CAWRTGASGNTIYF. CDR3 in DNA: TGTGCCTGGAGAACAGGGGCGTCTGGAAACACCATATATTTT. The chain links TRBV30 to TRBJ1-3, with 7 bases identical to TRBD1. V lost 3 bases, J lost 1 base, and 3 bases stayed unmatched. This CDR3 spans 14 amino acids. Germline V lookup: CDR1 GTSNPN, CDR2 SVGIG (reference sequence).

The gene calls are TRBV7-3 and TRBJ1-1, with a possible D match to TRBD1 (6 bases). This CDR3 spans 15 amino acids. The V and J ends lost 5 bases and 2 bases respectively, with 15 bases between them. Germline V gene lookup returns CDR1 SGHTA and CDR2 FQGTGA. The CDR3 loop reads CASSLHGQLNTEAFF. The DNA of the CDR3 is TGTGCCAGCAGCCTTCACGGACAGCTCAACACTGAAGCTTTCTTT.

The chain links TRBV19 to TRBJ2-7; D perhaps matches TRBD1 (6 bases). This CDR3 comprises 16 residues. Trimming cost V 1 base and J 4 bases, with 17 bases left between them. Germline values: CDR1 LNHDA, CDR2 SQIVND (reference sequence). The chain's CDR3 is CASSIVHGRGLYEQYF. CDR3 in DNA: TGTGCCAGTAGTATAGTTCACGGCAGGGGTTTATACGAGCAGTACTTC.

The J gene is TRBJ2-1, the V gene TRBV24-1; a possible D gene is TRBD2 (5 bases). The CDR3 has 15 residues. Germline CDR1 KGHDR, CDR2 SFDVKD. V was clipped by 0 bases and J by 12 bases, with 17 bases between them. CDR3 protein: CATSDLRADGVAQFF. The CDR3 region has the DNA TGTGCCACCAGTGATTTGCGTGCAGACGGGGTGGCGCAGTTCTTC.

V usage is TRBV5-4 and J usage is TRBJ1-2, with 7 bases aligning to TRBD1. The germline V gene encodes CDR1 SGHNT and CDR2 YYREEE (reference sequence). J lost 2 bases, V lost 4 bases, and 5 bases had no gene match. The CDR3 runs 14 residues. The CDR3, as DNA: TGTGCCAGCAGCACGGACAGGACGAACTATGGCTACACCTTC. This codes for CASSTDRTNYGYTF.

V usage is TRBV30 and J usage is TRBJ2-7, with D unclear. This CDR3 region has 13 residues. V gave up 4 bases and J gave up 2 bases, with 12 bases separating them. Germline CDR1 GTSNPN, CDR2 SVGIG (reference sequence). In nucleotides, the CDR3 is TGTGCCTGGATGGGCAGGAACCCCTACGAGCAGTACTTC. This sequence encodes CAWMGRNPYEQYF.

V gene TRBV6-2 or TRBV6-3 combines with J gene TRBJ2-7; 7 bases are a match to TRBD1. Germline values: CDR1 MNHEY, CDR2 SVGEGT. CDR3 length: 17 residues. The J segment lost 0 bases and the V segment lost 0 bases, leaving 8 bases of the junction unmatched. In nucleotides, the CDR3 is TGTGCCAGCAGTTACTCAAGGACAGGCTCACCCTCCTACGAGCAGTACTTC. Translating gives CASSYSRTGSPSYEQYF.

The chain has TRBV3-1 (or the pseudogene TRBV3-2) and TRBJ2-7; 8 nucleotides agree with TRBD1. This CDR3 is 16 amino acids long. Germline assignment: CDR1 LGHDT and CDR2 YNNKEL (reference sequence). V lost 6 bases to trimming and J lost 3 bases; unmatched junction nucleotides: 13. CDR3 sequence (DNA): TGTGCCAGCAGGCAAAAGGGGCAGGGGGCCTTCTACGAGCAGTACTTC. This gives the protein CASRQKGQGAFYEQYF.

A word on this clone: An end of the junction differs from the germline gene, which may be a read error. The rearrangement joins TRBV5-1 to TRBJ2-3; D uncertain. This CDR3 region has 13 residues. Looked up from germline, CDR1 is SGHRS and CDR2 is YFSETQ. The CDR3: CANSLLVADTQYF. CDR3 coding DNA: TGCGCCAACAGCTTGTTGGTAGCAGATACGCAGTATTTT. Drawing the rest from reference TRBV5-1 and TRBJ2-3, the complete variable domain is KAGVTQTPRYLIKTRGQQVTLSCSPISGHRSVSWYQQTPGQGLQFLFEYFSETQRNKGNFPGRFSGRQFSNSRSEMNVSTLELGDSALYLCANSLLVADTQYFGPGTRLTVL.

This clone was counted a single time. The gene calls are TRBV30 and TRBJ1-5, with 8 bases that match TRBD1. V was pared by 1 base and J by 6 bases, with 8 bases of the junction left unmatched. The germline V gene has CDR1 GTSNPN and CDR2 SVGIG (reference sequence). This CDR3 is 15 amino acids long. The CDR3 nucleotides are TGTGCCTGGAGTGGAGGACAGGGACGGGGTCAGCCCCAGCATTTT. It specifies CAWSGGQGRGQPQHF.

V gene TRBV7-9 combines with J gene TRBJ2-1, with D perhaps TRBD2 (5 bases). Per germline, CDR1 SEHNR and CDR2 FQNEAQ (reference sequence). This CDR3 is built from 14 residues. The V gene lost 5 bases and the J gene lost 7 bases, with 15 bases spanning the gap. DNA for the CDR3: TGTGCCAGCAGCGGCGGCAAGCGGCCGAATGAGCAGTTCTTC. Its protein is CASSGGKRPNEQFF.

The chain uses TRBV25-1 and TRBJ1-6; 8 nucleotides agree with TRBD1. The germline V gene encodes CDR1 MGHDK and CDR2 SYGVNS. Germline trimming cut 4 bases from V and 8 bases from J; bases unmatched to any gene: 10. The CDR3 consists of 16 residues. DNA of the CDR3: TGTGCCAGCAGTGCCGAACGGGACAGGTGGGATTCACCCCTCCACTTT. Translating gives CASSAERDRWDSPLHF.

CDR3 bases: TGTGCCTGGAGTCCGACAGGTGGCCCTAGGGGCTACACCTTC. It translates to CAWSPTGGPRGYTF. The genes are TRBV30 and TRBJ1-2, with D tentatively TRBD1 (6 bases). V lost 2 bases and J 8 bases, leaving 18 bases between the germline ends. Germline CDR1 reads GTSNPN; CDR2 reads SVGIG (reference sequence). The CDR3 covers 14 residues.